Listed below are T cell receptor beta chains from one sample, sequenced in a study of blood T cell repertoires in COVID-19. Using immunoSEQ multiplex PCR, the repertoire was profiled, and TCRdb retains in-frame clones only, with some absent. The sample lists 200,000 to 250,000 clones, 84% occurring once. Sequencing was carried out using peripheral blood. The receptors were gathered from a woman in her fifties or sixties who had recovered from COVID-19. Each CDR3 is given with its conserved first and last residue. The order of the fields is J gene, V gene, D gene, clone size, CDR3 DNA, CDR3 protein. A D gene is named only where the DNA matches it firmly. Clone size is given for some rows only: seen once, a few or many times, or a class if the clone is expanded.

j_gene: TRBJ1-4
v_gene: TRBV5-4
d_gene: TRBD1
abundance: -
CDR3nt: TGTGCCAGCAGCTCACCACAGGGGGATAATGAAAAACTGTTTTTT
CDR3aa: CASSSPQGDNEKLFF

j_gene: TRBJ2-3
v_gene: TRBV4-3
d_gene: TRBD2
abundance: -
CDR3nt: TGCGCCAGCAGCCACCGAAGGACTAGCGGCCCGGGGGATACGCAGTATTTT
CDR3aa: CASSHRRTSGPGDTQYF

j_gene: TRBJ2-7
v_gene: TRBV6-5
d_gene: -
abundance: -
CDR3nt: TGTGCCAGCAGGAGGGGGTACGAGCAGTACTTC
CDR3aa: CASRRGYEQYF

j_gene: TRBJ2-5
v_gene: TRBV29-1
d_gene: -
abundance: -
CDR3nt: TGCAGCGTTGTAGGGGGGGGAGAGACCCAGTACTTC
CDR3aa: CSVVGGGETQYF

j_gene: TRBJ1-1
v_gene: TRBV5-4
d_gene: -
abundance: few
CDR3nt: TGTGCCAGCAGCTTGGGGCTGAACACTGAAGCTTTCTTT
CDR3aa: CASSLGLNTEAFF

j_gene: TRBJ1-1
v_gene: TRBV12-5
d_gene: -
abundance: -
CDR3nt: TGTGCTAGTGGTTTGGTACTGGGGGGAAGGAACACTGAAGCTTTCTTT
CDR3aa: CASGLVLGGRNTEAFF

j_gene: TRBJ1-6
v_gene: TRBV5-5
d_gene: -
abundance: once
CDR3nt: TGTGCCAGCAGCTTGGCCGAGAGGACCTATAATTCACCCCTCCACTTT
CDR3aa: CASSLAERTYNSPLHF

j_gene: TRBJ1-5
v_gene: TRBV5-1
d_gene: -
abundance: few
CDR3nt: TGCGCCAGCAGCGCGGGGCCCGGGGAGGGGCCCCAGCATTTT
CDR3aa: CASSAGPGEGPQHF

j_gene: TRBJ2-3
v_gene: TRBV7-3
d_gene: TRBD2
abundance: -
CDR3nt: TGTGCCAGCAGTTCGAGCGGGGGCCACACAGATACGCAGTATTTT
CDR3aa: CASSSSGGHTDTQYF

j_gene: TRBJ2-7
v_gene: TRBV25-1
d_gene: -
abundance: -
CDR3nt: TGTGCCAGCAGTGACGTAGGAGACCACTACGAGCAGTACTTC
CDR3aa: CASSDVGDHYEQYF

j_gene: TRBJ1-2
v_gene: TRBV5-1
d_gene: TRBD1
abundance: -
CDR3nt: TGCGCCAGCAGCTCGACCGGGACAGGCCTTAGAGGGGATGGCTACACCTTC
CDR3aa: CASSSTGTGLRGDGYTF

j_gene: TRBJ2-1
v_gene: TRBV19
d_gene: TRBD2
abundance: -
CDR3nt: TGTGCCAGTAGTATTAGCGGGGGGGCATATCTAGACAATGAGCAGTTCTTC
CDR3aa: CASSISGGAYLDNEQFF

j_gene: TRBJ1-1
v_gene: TRBV29-1
d_gene: TRBD1
abundance: once
CDR3nt: TGCAGCGTTGGACAAACAGGGGGGAACACTGAAGCTTTCTTT
CDR3aa: CSVGQTGGNTEAFF

j_gene: TRBJ1-6
v_gene: TRBV11-2
d_gene: -
abundance: -
CDR3nt: TGTGCCAGCAGCTTAGACCGGAATTCACCCCTCCACTTT
CDR3aa: CASSLDRNSPLHF

j_gene: TRBJ1-1
v_gene: TRBV12-3/TRBV12-4
d_gene: -
abundance: -
CDR3nt: TGTGCCAGCAGTTTCTCCCTTAACACTGAAGCTTTCTTT
CDR3aa: CASSFSLNTEAFF

j_gene: TRBJ1-2
v_gene: TRBV6-1
d_gene: -
abundance: few
CDR3nt: TGTGCCAGCAGTGAACAGGGTATCGAAGGCTACACCTTC
CDR3aa: CASSEQGIEGYTF

j_gene: TRBJ2-1
v_gene: TRBV11-3
d_gene: TRBD2
abundance: -
CDR3nt: TGTGCCAGCAGCCATAGCGGGGGGTACAATGAGCAGTTCTTC
CDR3aa: CASSHSGGYNEQFF

j_gene: TRBJ1-2
v_gene: TRBV13
d_gene: -
abundance: -
CDR3nt: TGTGCCAGCAGCGGGGACAATAACTATGGCTACACCTTC
CDR3aa: CASSGDNNYGYTF

j_gene: TRBJ2-5
v_gene: TRBV5-1
d_gene: TRBD2
abundance: -
CDR3nt: TGCGCCAGTCGTCTAGCGGGGGGGGAGGAGACCCAGTACTTC
CDR3aa: CASRLAGGEETQYF

j_gene: TRBJ1-2
v_gene: TRBV21-1
d_gene: -
abundance: -
CDR3nt: TGTGCCAGCAGCAAAAAGGGACAGGCCAACACTAACTATGGCTACACCTTC
CDR3aa: CASSKKGQANTNYGYTF

j_gene: TRBJ1-5
v_gene: TRBV19
d_gene: -
abundance: few
CDR3nt: TGTGCCAGTGGACAGAGAGGCAATCAGCCCCAGCATTTT
CDR3aa: CASGQRGNQPQHF

j_gene: TRBJ2-7
v_gene: TRBV2
d_gene: -
abundance: -
CDR3nt: TGTGCCAGCAGGAATACCGGGACATCCTACGAGCAGTACTTC
CDR3aa: CASRNTGTSYEQYF

j_gene: TRBJ2-2
v_gene: TRBV7-2
d_gene: TRBD1
abundance: -
CDR3nt: TGTGCCAGCAGCTTAAGGACAGGCAACACCGGGGAGCTGTTTTTT
CDR3aa: CASSLRTGNTGELFF

j_gene: TRBJ2-2
v_gene: TRBV3-1/TRBV3-2
d_gene: -
abundance: few
CDR3nt: TGTGCCAGCAGCCAGGGGCCAGGTTGGCTGTTTTTT
CDR3aa: CASSQGPGWLFF

j_gene: TRBJ1-2
v_gene: TRBV5-4
d_gene: -
abundance: -
CDR3nt: TGTGCCAGCAGCTTGCTAGCTAACTATGGCTACACCTTC
CDR3aa: CASSLLANYGYTF

j_gene: TRBJ1-6
v_gene: TRBV6-5
d_gene: -
abundance: -
CDR3nt: TGTGCCAGCAGGCAAGAAATAGGAGATAATTCACCCCTCCACTTT
CDR3aa: CASRQEIGDNSPLHF

j_gene: TRBJ2-7
v_gene: TRBV27
d_gene: TRBD1
abundance: -
CDR3nt: TGTGCCAGCAGTTTATCCCGGACAGGGGGATACGAGCAGTACTTC
CDR3aa: CASSLSRTGGYEQYF

j_gene: TRBJ2-1
v_gene: TRBV21-1
d_gene: -
abundance: -
CDR3nt: TGTGCCAGCAGCGAACAGGGGTGTGAGCAGTTCTTC
CDR3aa: CASSEQGCEQFF

j_gene: TRBJ1-6
v_gene: TRBV25-1
d_gene: -
abundance: -
CDR3nt: TGTGCCAGTCAGGGAAATTCACCCCTCCACTTT
CDR3aa: CASQGNSPLHF

j_gene: TRBJ1-6
v_gene: TRBV5-5
d_gene: -
abundance: -
CDR3nt: TGTGCCAGCAGCTTGGGACCGTCATCGAGGGCTAATTCACCCCTCCACTTT
CDR3aa: CASSLGPSSRANSPLHF

j_gene: TRBJ1-1
v_gene: TRBV19
d_gene: -
abundance: -
CDR3nt: TGTGCCACCTCCTCCGAGGGCGGGGCTTTCTTT
CDR3aa: CATSSEGGAFF